These 20 T cell receptor beta chains came from one sample sequenced in a study of CD8 T cells in ankylosing spondylitis. The antigens these receptors bind are not known. The study, taken as a whole, reports: Ankylosing spondylitis blood appeared to be characterized by a TCR beta motif of fewer than ten highly homologous variants.

Via MiXCR, TCRdb re-called the 5' RACE reads, giving one row per CDR3 protein. The sample includes around 770,000 distinct CDR3 sequences, roughly 19% of them seen just once. The sequenced sample was blood, either unsorted or a sorted T cell fraction (not recorded which). The receptors stem from a male donor with ankylosing spondylitis.

The chain joins TRBV9 to TRBJ2-5; TRBD1 is a possible D gene (5 bases). Between the trimmed V and J ends, which lost 2 bases and 3 bases, there was a span of 8 bases. The germline V gene has CDR1 SGDLS and CDR2 YYNGEE. The CDR3 is 13 amino acids. In DNA, the CDR3 is TGTGCCAGCAGCGTTTGGGGCGAAGAGACCCAGTACTTC. This sequence encodes CASSVWGEETQYF.

This chain links TRBV20-1 with TRBJ2-5, with 9 positions matching TRBD2. With 1 base clipped from V and 7 bases from J, the junction kept 13 bases outside the gene matches. In germline, CDR1 is DFQATT, CDR2 SNEGSKA (reference sequence). CDR3 length: 16 amino acids. CDR3 amino acids: CSARVVASGVPGTQYF. The DNA for the CDR3 is TGCAGTGCTAGAGTTGTCGCTAGCGGGGTCCCGGGGACCCAGTACTTC.

The chain combines TRBV28 with TRBJ2-7; D uncertain. CDR1 is MDHEN and CDR2 is SYDVKM in the germline V gene. The CDR3 has 10 amino acids. V dropped 5 bases and J dropped 9 bases, with 8 bases sitting between them. CDR3 in amino acids: CASSRVWQYF. The CDR3 region has the DNA TGTGCCAGCAGTAGAGTGTGGCAGTACTTC. Complete variable domain (other parts from reference TRBV28 and TRBJ2-7): DVKVTQSSRYLVKRTGEKVFLECVQDMDHENMFWYRQDPGLGLRLIYFSYDVKMKEKGDIPEGYSVSREKKERFSLILESASTNQTSMYLCASSRVWQYFGPGTRLTVT.

The chain combines TRBV6-2 or TRBV6-3 with TRBJ2-5, with D perhaps matching TRBD2 (5 bases). V was pared by 7 bases and J by 3 bases, with 18 bases between. The CDR3 is 15 residues long. Germline V gives CDR1 MNHEY, CDR2 SVGEGT. The CDR3 coding sequence is TGTGCCAGCAACCCGGCGGGCAGCCCTAAAGAGACCCAGTACTTC. It is translated as CASNPAGSPKETQYF.

This clonotype was found many times. The chain joins TRBV7-3 to TRBJ2-3; a weak D match, TRBD2 (6 bases). Trimming took 2 bases from V and 2 from J, leaving 11 bases between them. The CDR3 extends over 15 amino acids. Looked up from germline, CDR1 is SGHTA and CDR2 is FQGTGA. For the CDR3, the DNA is TGTGCCAGCAGCTTAGCGGGGCGGGTCACAGATACGCAGTATTTT. The encoded protein is CASSLAGRVTDTQYF.

The genes are TRBV7-2 and TRBJ2-1; no clear D. The CDR3 has 12 amino acids. Germline V gene lookup returns CDR1 SGHTA and CDR2 FQGNSA. Trimming pared 5 bases from V and 9 bases from J, leaving 11 bases between. The CDR3 DNA reads TGTGCCAGCAGCGACCTCCGAGGTGAGCAGTTCTTC. It encodes CASSDLRGEQFF.

This clonotype has a handful of counts. The CDR3 region has the DNA TGCGCCAGCAACCAGCTGAAAAATAAGCGGGGGAATAATGAGCAGTTCTTC. Amino acids: CASNQLKNKRGNNEQFF. This chain uses TRBV23-1 with TRBJ2-1; TRBD2 matches at 8 bases. Being an ORF, TRBV23-1 has a function that is uncertain. V lost 7 bases and J lost 7; bases outside the gene matches: 18. The CDR3 is 17 amino acids.

The V and J genes are TRBV2 and TRBJ1-3; 7 positions agree with TRBD1. The CDR3 contains 15 residues. The junction had 5 bases not matched to a gene; V was cut back by 6 bases and J by 0 bases. Germline CDR1 and CDR2: SNHLY and FYNNEI. CDR3 loop: CASRTRTGSGNTIYF. The CDR3, as DNA: TGTGCCAGCAGAACCCGGACAGGCTCTGGAAACACCATATATTTT.

This clonotype appeared a few times. The chain recombines TRBV5-1 with TRBJ2-7; D ambiguous. Germline V gene sequence: CDR1 SGHRS, CDR2 YFSETQ. The CDR3 consists of 14 residues. Trimming cost V 6 bases and J 2 bases, with 15 bases left between them. CDR3 in DNA: TGCGCCAGCACCCACCTTCCCGCGGCCTACGAGCAGTACTTC. Its protein is CASTHLPAAYEQYF. Variable domain in full (rest from reference TRBV5-1 and TRBJ2-7): KAGVTQTPRYLIKTRGQQVTLSCSPISGHRSVSWYQQTPGQGLQFLFEYFSETQRNKGNFPGRFSGRQFSNSRSEMNVSTLELGDSALYLCASTHLPAAYEQYFGPGTRLTVT.

About this clonotype itself: An end of the junction differs from the germline gene, which may be a read error. The chain carries TRBV5-1 and TRBJ2-7, with 7 bases lining up with TRBD1. Germline-derived CDR1 and CDR2 are SGHRS and YFSETQ. The length of the CDR3 is 14 residues. CDR3 sequence reads: CASSPAGGHYERYF. The CDR3 region has the DNA TGCGCCAGCAGCCCCGCAGGGGGACACTACGAGCGGTACTTC.

J is TRBJ1-2 and V is TRBV12-3 or TRBV12-4; D gene ambiguous. This CDR3 spans 14 amino acids. Trimming removed 1 base from V and 8 bases from J, with 14 bases in between. CDR3 region: CASSLVLGIEGYTF. In DNA form, the CDR3 reads TGTGCCAGCAGTTTAGTATTGGGGATTGAGGGCTACACCTTC.

This clonotype was recorded a few times. The genes are TRBV18 and TRBJ1-1, with D perhaps TRBD1 (6 bases). The CDR3 loop spans 16 amino acids. Germline loops: CDR1 KGHSH, CDR2 LQKENI. Trimming took off 6 bases at V and 5 bases at J, with 22 bases between the two ends. CDR3 in DNA: TGTGCCAGCTCTCAACAGGGAATGCGTTCGGAGACTGAAGCTTTCTTT. It encodes CASSQQGMRSETEAFF.

CDR3 loop: CASSLRESRNEKLFF. The CDR3 DNA follows: TGTGCCAGCAGCCTCCGGGAAAGTCGGAATGAAAAACTGTTTTTT. V is TRBV12-3 or TRBV12-4 and J is TRBJ1-4; D unclear. The CDR3 is 15 residues long. Trimming shortened V by 6 bases and J by 5 bases, and 16 bases separated the two germline ends.

This clonotype was counted a few times. The chain recombines TRBV7-9 with TRBJ1-2; 7 bases align to TRBD1. V shed 3 bases, J shed 7 bases, and the junction held 17 bases outside the gene matches. Germline V lookup: CDR1 SEHNR, CDR2 FQNEAQ (reference sequence). This CDR3 spans 17 amino acids. CDR3 sequence: CASSFNPASPDRAGYTF. The CDR3 DNA is TGTGCCAGCAGCTTCAACCCCGCCTCCCCCGACAGGGCTGGCTACACCTTC.

The chain recombines TRBV7-6 with TRBJ2-3; TRBD2 agrees at 9 bases. Looked up from germline, CDR1 is SGHVS and CDR2 is FNYEAQ. V lost 2 bases and J lost 3; bases outside the gene matches: 3. The CDR3 runs 15 residues. The CDR3 sequence: CASSLYGLATDTQYF. CDR3 DNA: TGTGCCAGCAGCTTATATGGACTAGCGACAGATACGCAGTATTTT.

This clonotype was picked up a small number of times. The J gene is TRBJ2-1, the V gene TRBV6-5; D unresolved. Germline lookup yields CDR1 MNHEY and CDR2 SVGAGI. The V end lost 2 bases, the J end lost 7 bases, and 18 bases lay between the germline ends. This CDR3 is built from 16 residues. In DNA, the CDR3 is TGTGCCAGCAGTTACCCAAGCGATTACGTTCCTAATGAGCAGTTCTTC. It translates to CASSYPSDYVPNEQFF.

The chain carries TRBV20-1 and TRBJ1-2; weak D call: TRBD1 (5 bases). Germline values: CDR1 DFQATT, CDR2 SNEGSKA (reference sequence). Trimming pared 5 bases from V and 2 bases from J, leaving 12 bases between. This CDR3 is built from 13 residues. The CDR3 DNA reads as TGCAGTGCTCCGGGACCCGGGAACTATGGCTACACCTTC. Amino acid sequence: CSAPGPGNYGYTF.

The V call is TRBV20-1, the J call TRBJ2-3; TRBD2 matches 12 bases. Germline V gene sequence: CDR1 DFQATT, CDR2 SNEGSKA (reference sequence). The trim removed 1 base at V and 4 bases at J, leaving 3 bases unmatched. The CDR3 is 15 residues long. The DNA of the CDR3 is TGCAGTGCTAGAGGACTAGCGGGGGCGTCAGATACGCAGTATTTT. Protein product: CSARGLAGASDTQYF.

In this sample, this clonotype turned up a few times. The chain couples TRBV7-8 to TRBJ2-2, with no clear D. In germline, CDR1 is SGHVS, CDR2 FQNEAQ. The CDR3 extends over 15 amino acids. The V end was cut by 0 bases, the J end by 3 bases, with 8 bases between. In DNA form, the CDR3 reads TGTGCCAGCAGCTTAGCTGTCGGCTACACCGGGGAGCTGTTTTTT. It translates to CASSLAVGYTGELFF.

The CDR3 here is CASSQSQGSAFF. DNA for the CDR3: TGTGCCAGCAGCCAAAGTCAGGGTTCGGCTTTCTTT. V and J are TRBV3-1 and TRBJ1-1, with D possibly being TRBD1 (5 bases). This CDR3 contains 12 residues. The germline V and J ends were trimmed by 2 bases and 11 bases, with 12 bases remaining between them. Germline V gene lookup returns CDR1 LGHDT and CDR2 YNNKEL (reference sequence).